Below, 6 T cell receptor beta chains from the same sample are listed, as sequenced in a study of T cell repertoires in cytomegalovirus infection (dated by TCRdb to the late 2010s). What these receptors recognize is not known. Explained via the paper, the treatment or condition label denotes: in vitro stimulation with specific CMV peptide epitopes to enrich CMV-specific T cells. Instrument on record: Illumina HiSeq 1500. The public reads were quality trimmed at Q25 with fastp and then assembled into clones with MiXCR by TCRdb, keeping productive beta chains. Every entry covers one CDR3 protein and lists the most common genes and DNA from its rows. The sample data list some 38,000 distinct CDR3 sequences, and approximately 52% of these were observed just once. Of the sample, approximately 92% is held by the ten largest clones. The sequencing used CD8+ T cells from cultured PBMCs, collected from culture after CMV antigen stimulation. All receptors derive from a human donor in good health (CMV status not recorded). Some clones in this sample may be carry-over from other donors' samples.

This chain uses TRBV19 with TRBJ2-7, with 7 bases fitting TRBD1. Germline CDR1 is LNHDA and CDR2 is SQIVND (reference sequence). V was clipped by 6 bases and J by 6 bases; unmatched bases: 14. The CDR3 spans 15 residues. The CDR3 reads CASRDLEAGGSEQYF. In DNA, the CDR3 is TGTGCCAGTAGAGACCTCGAGGCAGGGGGATCCGAGCAGTACTTC.

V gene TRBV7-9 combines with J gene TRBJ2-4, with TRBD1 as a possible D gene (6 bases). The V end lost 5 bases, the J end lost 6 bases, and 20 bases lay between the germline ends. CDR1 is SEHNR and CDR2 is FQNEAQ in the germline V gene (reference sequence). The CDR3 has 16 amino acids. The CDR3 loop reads CASSQRDTRPGNIQYF. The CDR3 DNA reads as TGTGCCAGCAGCCAACGGGACACGAGACCGGGAAACATTCAGTACTTC. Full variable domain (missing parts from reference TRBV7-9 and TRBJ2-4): DTGVSQNPRHKITKRGQNVTFRCDPISEHNRLYWYRQTLGQGPEFLTYFQNEAQLEKSRLLSDRFSAERPKGSFSTLEIQRTEQGDSAMYLCASSQRDTRPGNIQYFGAGTRLSVL.

The CDR3 DNA follows: TGTGCCTGGAGTGTACCCCGATGGTCGGGACGAATCAAGAACACTGAAGCTTTCTTT. This translates into CAWSVPRWSGRIKNTEAFF. The chain recombines TRBV30 with TRBJ1-1, with D perhaps TRBD1 (5 bases). Germline CDR1 reads GTSNPN; CDR2 reads SVGIG (reference sequence). The germline V and J ends were trimmed by 0 bases and 1 base, with 24 bases remaining between them. The CDR3 runs to 19 residues.

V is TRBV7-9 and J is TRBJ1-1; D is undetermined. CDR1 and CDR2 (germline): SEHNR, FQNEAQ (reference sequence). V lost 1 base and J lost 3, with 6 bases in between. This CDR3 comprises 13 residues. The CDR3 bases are TGTGCCAGCAGCTTAGTTGCAGACACTGAAGCTTTCTTT. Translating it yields CASSLVADTEAFF. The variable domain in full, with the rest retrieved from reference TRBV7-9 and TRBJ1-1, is DTGVSQNPRHKITKRGQNVTFRCDPISEHNRLYWYRQTLGQGPEFLTYFQNEAQLEKSRLLSDRFSAERPKGSFSTLEIQRTEQGDSAMYLCASSLVADTEAFFGQGTRLTVV.

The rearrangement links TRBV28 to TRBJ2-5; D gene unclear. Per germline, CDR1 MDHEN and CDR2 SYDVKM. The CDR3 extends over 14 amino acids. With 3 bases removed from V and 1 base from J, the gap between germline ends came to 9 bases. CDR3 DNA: TGTGCCAGCAGTTTGAAGGGTTTCCAAGAGACCCAGTACTTC. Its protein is CASSLKGFQETQYF.

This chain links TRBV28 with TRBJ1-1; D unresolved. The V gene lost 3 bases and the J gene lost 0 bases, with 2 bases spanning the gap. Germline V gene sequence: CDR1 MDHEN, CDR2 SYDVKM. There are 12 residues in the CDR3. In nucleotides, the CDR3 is TGTGCCAGCAGTTTTATGAACACTGAAGCTTTCTTT. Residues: CASSFMNTEAFF.